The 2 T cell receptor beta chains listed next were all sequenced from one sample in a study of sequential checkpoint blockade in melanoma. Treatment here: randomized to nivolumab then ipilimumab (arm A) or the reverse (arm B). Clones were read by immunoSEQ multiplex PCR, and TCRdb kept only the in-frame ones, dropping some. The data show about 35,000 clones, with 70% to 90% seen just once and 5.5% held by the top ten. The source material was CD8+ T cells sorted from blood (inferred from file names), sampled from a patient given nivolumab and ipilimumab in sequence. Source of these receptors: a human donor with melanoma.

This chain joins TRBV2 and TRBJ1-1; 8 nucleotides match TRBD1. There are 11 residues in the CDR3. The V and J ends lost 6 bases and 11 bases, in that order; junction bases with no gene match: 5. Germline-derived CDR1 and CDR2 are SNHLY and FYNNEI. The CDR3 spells CASSRGPLAFF. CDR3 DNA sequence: TGTGCCAGCAGCAGGGGGCCACTGGCTTTCTTT.

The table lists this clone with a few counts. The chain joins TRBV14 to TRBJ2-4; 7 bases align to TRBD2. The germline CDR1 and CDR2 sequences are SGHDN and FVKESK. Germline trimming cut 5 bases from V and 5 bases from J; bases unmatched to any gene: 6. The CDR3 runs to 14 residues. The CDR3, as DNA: TGTGCCAGCAGCTCGGGGGGATTTGAAAACATTCAGTACTTC. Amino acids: CASSSGGFENIQYF.